The entry below describes one TCR beta chain. The entry originates in a study of T cell changes during pregnancy in multiple sclerosis. Method: immunoSEQ multiplex PCR; TCRdb's copy keeps in-frame clones and lacks some. The data show about 55,000 clones, 85% to 95% seen once. The origin of this receptor is a female donor with multiple sclerosis, enrolled in a pregnancy study. The sequenced sample was CD8+ T cells from peripheral blood mononuclear cells, obtained in the third trimester of pregnancy.

CDR3 coding DNA: TGTGCCAGCAGCAAAGGGATTCTCGGGACAGGGTCCTACGAGCAGTACTTC. Amino acids: CASSKGILGTGSYEQYF. V gene TRBV21-1 combines with J gene TRBJ2-7; the table assigns TRBD1, which was not confirmed against the DNA. TRBV21-1 is a listed pseudogene. The CDR3 covers 17 residues.